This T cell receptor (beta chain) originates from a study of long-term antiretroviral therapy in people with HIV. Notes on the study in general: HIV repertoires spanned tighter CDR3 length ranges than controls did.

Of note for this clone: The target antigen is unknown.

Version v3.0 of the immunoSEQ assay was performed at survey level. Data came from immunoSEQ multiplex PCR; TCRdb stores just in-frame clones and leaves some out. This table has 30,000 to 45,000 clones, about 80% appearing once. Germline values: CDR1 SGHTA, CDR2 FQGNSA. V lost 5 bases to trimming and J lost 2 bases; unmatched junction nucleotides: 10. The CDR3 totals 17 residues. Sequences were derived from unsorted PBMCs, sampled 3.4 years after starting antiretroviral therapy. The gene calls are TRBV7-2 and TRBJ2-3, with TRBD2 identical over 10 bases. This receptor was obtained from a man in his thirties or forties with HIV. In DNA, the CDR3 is TGTGCCAGCAGCCCAAGTCGGCTAGCGGGAGCCACAGATACGCAGTATTTT. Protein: CASSPSRLAGATDTQYF. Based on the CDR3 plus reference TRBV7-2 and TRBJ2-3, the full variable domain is GAGVSQSPSNKVTEKGKDVELRCDPISGHTALYWYRQSLGQGLEFLIYFQGNSAPDKSGLPSDRFSAERTGGSVSTLTIQRTQQEDSAVYLCASSPSRLAGATDTQYFGPGTRLTVL.